One sample yielded the 25 T cell receptor beta chains listed below, sequenced in a study of response to subunit inactivated influenza vaccine. TCRdb reprocessed the RT-PCR reads via MiXCR and lists one record per CDR3 protein. Found here are roughly 650,000 distinct CDR3 sequences, less than 15% of them singletons; the top ten hold about 7.4%. Sequenced here: PBMCs from blood, sampled roughly 2 weeks before vaccination. Receptors were obtained from a man between 50 and 59 years old who received an inactivated influenza vaccine.

This clonotype was observed a few times. This chain joins TRBV9 and TRBJ1-1; D is undetermined. From germline, CDR1 is SGDLS and CDR2 YYNGEE. Trimming pared 5 bases from V and 3 bases from J, leaving 11 bases between. This CDR3 is built from 13 residues. In DNA form, the CDR3 reads TGTGCCAGCAGTGGCCGGGATGACACTGAAGCTTTCTTT. Residues: CASSGRDDTEAFF.

This clonotype was found many times. This chain links TRBV5-1 with TRBJ2-5, with 9 positions matching TRBD2. The CDR3 totals 12 residues. Trimming cost V 5 bases and J 5 bases; bases outside gene matches: 1. Germline-derived CDR1 and CDR2 are SGHRS and YFSETQ. CDR3 DNA: TGCGCCAGCAGGGGGACTAGCGAGACCCAGTACTTC. It translates to CASRGTSETQYF.

The sample holds many counts of this clonotype. The chain recombines TRBV5-1 with TRBJ2-2; 8 bases agree with TRBD1. Per the germline V gene, CDR1 is SGHRS and CDR2 is YFSETQ. CDR3 length: 15 amino acids. The V gene end was trimmed by 4 bases and the J gene end by 9 bases; junction bases not matched to a gene: 11. The DNA of the CDR3 is TGCGCCAGCAGCCGACTGACAGGGGAGTTGCGGGAGCTGTTTTTT. Translated: CASSRLTGELRELFF.

In this sample, this clonotype turned up a few times. This chain connects TRBV3-1 to TRBJ2-7; 11 positions agree with TRBD1. CDR1 LGHDT and CDR2 YNNKEL come from the germline V gene (reference sequence). The CDR3 sequence is 15 residues long. V lost 4 bases, J lost 3 bases, and 5 bases stayed unmatched. The CDR3 DNA follows: TGTGCCAGCAGCCGACCGGGGACAGGGGGCTACGAGCAGTACTTC. Protein: CASSRPGTGGYEQYF.

The chain employs TRBV29-1 and TRBJ2-1; no clear D gene. CDR3 length equals 13 residues. V gave up 4 bases and J gave up 0 bases, with 7 bases separating them. Germline assignment: CDR1 SQVTM and CDR2 ANQGSEA. The CDR3 spells CSVASGSYNEQFF. The CDR3 bases are TGCAGCGTTGCGTCCGGCTCCTACAATGAGCAGTTCTTC.

This clonotype was detected many times. The chain employs TRBV5-1 and TRBJ2-2; 9 bases are shared with TRBD1. The V gene end was trimmed by 7 bases and the J gene end by 1 base; junction bases not matched to a gene: 8. Germline CDR1 SGHRS, CDR2 YFSETQ. This CDR3 contains 16 residues. The CDR3 nucleotides are TGCGCCAGCGGACAGGGGACCTTTATGAACACCGGGGAGCTGTTTTTT. Its translation is CASGQGTFMNTGELFF.

This clonotype was counted only a few times. The chain has TRBV14 and TRBJ2-5; D may be TRBD1 or TRBD2 (6 bases each). Germline V gene sequence: CDR1 SGHDN, CDR2 FVKESK. The CDR3 is made up of 17 amino acids. The ends were cut back, 1 base at V and 5 bases at J, with 20 bases in the middle. The CDR3 is CASSQGKGGGVVETQYF. As DNA, the CDR3 is TGTGCCAGCAGCCAAGGCAAGGGGGGAGGCGTGGTGGAGACCCAGTACTTC.

Only a few counts were recorded for this clonotype. The rearrangement uses TRBV28 and TRBJ2-3, with TRBD2 matching over 11 bases. CDR3 size: 17 residues. Looked up from germline, CDR1 is MDHEN and CDR2 is SYDVKM. The junction had 13 bases not matched to a gene; V was cut back by 6 bases and J by 5 bases. In nucleotides, the CDR3 is TGTGCCAGCAGCTTAGACTTTAGCGGGAGGGCCGTAGATACGCAGTATTTT. Protein product: CASSLDFSGRAVDTQYF. Supplemented by reference TRBV28 and TRBJ2-3, the full variable domain reads DVKVTQSSRYLVKRTGEKVFLECVQDMDHENMFWYRQDPGLGLRLIYFSYDVKMKEKGDIPEGYSVSREKKERFSLILESASTNQTSMYLCASSLDFSGRAVDTQYFGPGTRLTVL.

In its sample, this clonotype was seen a few times. The genes are TRBV10-3 and TRBJ2-7, with D perhaps TRBD1 or TRBD2 (5 bases each). Germline values: CDR1 ENHRY, CDR2 SYGVKD. Trimming pared 7 bases from V and 0 bases from J, leaving 13 bases between. The CDR3 contains 14 residues. This CDR3 is CAITPGRPSYEQYF. Written as DNA, the CDR3 is TGTGCCATCACTCCGGGACGGCCCTCCTACGAGCAGTACTTC.

CDR3 loop: CASSLVTGSETQYF. The CDR3 DNA is TGTGCCAGCAGCTTAGTGACAGGGTCAGAGACCCAGTACTTC. The chain has TRBV7-6 and TRBJ2-5; 7 nucleotides agree with TRBD1. After removal of 1 base from V and 4 bases from J, the junction contained 3 bases not matched to a gene. The CDR3 loop spans 14 amino acids. CDR1 and CDR2 from the germline V gene are SGHVS and FNYEAQ.

In regard to this clonotype: One junction end disagrees with the germline gene, perhaps due to a read error. The CDR3 region has the DNA TGCGCCAGCAGCGAAGACCCAGGGGTCTCTGGAAACACCATATATTTT. Encoded protein: CASSEDPGVSGNTIYF. The chain employs TRBV4-3 and TRBJ1-3; tentatively, D is TRBD1 (6 bases). This CDR3 spans 16 amino acids. From germline, CDR1 is LGHNA and CDR2 YSLEER.

A few counts support this clonotype. V gene TRBV4-3 combines with J gene TRBJ2-7; 10 nucleotides line up with TRBD1. Germline CDR1 reads LGHNA; CDR2 reads YSLEER. After removal of 4 bases from V and 3 bases from J, the junction contained 6 bases not matched to a gene. This CDR3 spans 15 amino acids. The CDR3 DNA follows: TGCGCCAGCAGCCGGGACGGGACAGGGGACTACGAGCAGTACTTC. This translates into CASSRDGTGDYEQYF.

This clonotype turned up a few times. The rearrangement links TRBV5-6 to TRBJ1-1; 9 nucleotides line up with TRBD1. J lost 6 bases, V lost 0 bases, and 6 bases had no gene match. This CDR3 has 15 amino acids. CDR1 is SGHDT, CDR2 YYEEEE, per germline. The CDR3 DNA is TGTGCCAGCAGCTTGGATGGGACAGGGTACGCTGAAGCTTTCTTT. Protein product: CASSLDGTGYAEAFF. Looking up the rest from reference TRBV5-6 and TRBJ1-1 gives the full variable domain: DAGVTQSPTHLIKTRGQQVTLRCSPKSGHDTVSWYQQALGQGPQFIFQYYEEEERQRGNFPDRFSGHQFPNYSSELNVNALLLGDSALYLCASSLDGTGYAEAFFGQGTRLTVV.

This clonotype was counted between two and nine times. The V gene is TRBV20-1, the J gene TRBJ2-7, with D hard to call. This CDR3 contains 14 residues. Trimming stripped 6 bases from V and 3 bases from J, with 18 bases between. Germline values: CDR1 DFQATT, CDR2 SNEGSKA (reference sequence). CDR3 in amino acids: CSAVGVRDIYEQYF. CDR3 in DNA: TGCAGTGCCGTAGGTGTTAGGGATATCTACGAGCAGTACTTC.

This clonotype was seen only a few times. V usage is TRBV28 and J usage is TRBJ1-2; no reliable D call. CDR1 is MDHEN, CDR2 SYDVKM, per germline. Trimming left V 3 bases short and J 5 bases short, with 10 bases between. This CDR3 has 13 amino acids. CDR3 region: CASSLSPAYGYTF. Written as DNA, the CDR3 is TGTGCCAGCAGTTTGTCGCCGGCGTATGGCTACACCTTC.

This clonotype has more than one count but fewer than ten. The gene calls are TRBV5-1 and TRBJ2-1; D assignment may be TRBD1 or TRBD2 (6 bases each). CDR1 and CDR2 from the germline V gene are SGHRS and YFSETQ. V was pared by 3 bases and J by 5 bases, with 15 bases between. The CDR3 loop spans 15 amino acids. The CDR3 DNA reads TGCGCCAGCAGCTGGGGGGCGGCGGGAAACAATGAGCAGTTCTTC. As protein: CASSWGAAGNNEQFF.

The chain joins TRBV15 to TRBJ1-6, with 10 bases that match TRBD1. The length of the CDR3 is 14 residues. CDR1 and CDR2 from the germline V gene are LNHNV and YYDKDF (reference sequence). J lost 7 bases, V lost 3 bases, and 0 bases had no gene match. Written as DNA, the CDR3 is TGTGCCACCAGCAGGGGACAGGGGAATTCACCCCTCCACTTT. Translation gives CATSRGQGNSPLHF. The variable domain in full, with the rest retrieved from reference TRBV15 and TRBJ1-6, is DAMVIQNPRYQVTQFGKPVTLSCSQTLNHNVMYWYQQKSSQAPKLLFHYYDKDFNNEADTPDNFQSRRPNTSFCFLDIRSPGLGDTAMYLCATSRGQGNSPLHFGNGTRLTVT.

This clonotype was counted a few times. The J gene is TRBJ2-3, the V gene TRBV6-1; TRBD1 agrees at 9 bases. J was trimmed by 6 bases and V by 5 bases; bases with no gene match: 9. The CDR3 loop spans 15 amino acids. Germline assignment: CDR1 MNHNS and CDR2 SASEGT. DNA for the CDR3: TGTGCCAGCAGTAAACGGGACAGGGTAGCGGATACGCAGTATTTT. This codes for CASSKRDRVADTQYF.

This clonotype turned up a few times. The chain employs TRBV6-2 or TRBV6-3 and TRBJ2-5; 11 positions match TRBD2. Trimming cost V 4 bases and J 4 bases; bases outside gene matches: 2. CDR1 is MNHEY, CDR2 SVGEGT, per germline. This CDR3 comprises 14 residues. CDR3 bases: TGTGCCAGCAGTTGGGGGACTAGCGGAGAGACCCAGTACTTC. Encoded protein: CASSWGTSGETQYF.

The CDR3, as DNA: TGTGCCAGCAGCCAAGAGAGCCCCCCATACAATGAGCAGTTCTTC. Protein sequence: CASSQESPPYNEQFF. The chain employs TRBV3-1 and TRBJ2-1; D unresolved. V lost 0 bases and J lost 4, with 10 bases in between. Germline values: CDR1 LGHDT, CDR2 YNNKEL (reference sequence). This CDR3 has 15 amino acids.

J is TRBJ2-7 and V is TRBV5-5, with no clear D. The CDR3 contains 13 residues. Trimming took 4 bases from V and 0 from J, leaving 8 bases between them. In germline, CDR1 is SGHKS, CDR2 YYEKEE (reference sequence). CDR3 protein: CASSRWSSYEQYF. The CDR3 DNA is TGTGCCAGCAGCCGGTGGAGCTCCTACGAGCAGTACTTC.

This clonotype was detected ten times or more. The chain has TRBV7-2 and TRBJ1-5; weak D call: TRBD1 (5 bases). The CDR3 runs to 14 residues. Between the trimmed V and J ends, which lost 6 bases and 7 bases, there was a span of 16 bases. Germline values: CDR1 SGHTA, CDR2 FQGNSA. DNA for the CDR3: TGTGCCAGCAGATTTCAGGGAATTGGACAGCCCCAGCATTTT. Encoded protein: CASRFQGIGQPQHF.

The V call is TRBV5-1, the J call TRBJ2-2; 11 nucleotides match TRBD1. This CDR3 comprises 19 residues. With 7 bases clipped from V and 1 base from J, the junction kept 15 bases outside the gene matches. Germline CDR1 and CDR2: SGHRS and YFSETQ. The chain's CDR3 is CASRPLGRTGGWNTGELFF. CDR3 bases: TGCGCCAGCCGCCCCCTCGGGAGGACAGGGGGCTGGAACACCGGGGAGCTGTTTTTT.

The chain joins TRBV5-1 to TRBJ2-5; possibly TRBD2 for D (6 bases). Germline CDR1 is SGHRS and CDR2 is YFSETQ. This CDR3 has 14 amino acids. Deletions cut 4 bases from V and 1 base from J, with 11 bases between. The CDR3 loop reads CASSPLGGQETQYF. CDR3 bases: TGCGCCAGCAGCCCGCTGGGAGGCCAAGAGACCCAGTACTTC.

The CDR3 here is CAISESGLGTNTGELFF. The CDR3 coding sequence is TGTGCCATCAGTGAGTCAGGGCTAGGGACGAACACCGGGGAGCTGTTTTTT. The chain combines TRBV10-3 with TRBJ2-2; D call uncertain. Germline V gene sequence: CDR1 ENHRY, CDR2 SYGVKD. This CDR3 is built from 17 residues. V was pared by 0 bases and J by 0 bases, with 11 bases between.